The 4 T cell receptor beta chains presented below share a single source sample, sequenced in a study of shared clonotypes between healthy human individuals. Profiling relied on immunoSEQ multiplex PCR, and the TCRdb table lists in-frame clones only, not all of them. In the table there are 980,000 or so clones, more than 75% of which are singletons. The material sequenced was memory CD4+ T cells sorted from blood. Subset indicated: CD45RA-negative fraction. The receptors stem from a man aged 18 to 30 in good health.

In DNA, the CDR3 is TGTGCCAGCAGCCAAGAATTCAGGGGCAATCAGCCCCAGCATTTT. It encodes CASSQEFRGNQPQHF. The rearrangement joins TRBV4-2 to TRBJ1-5; tentative D call: TRBD1 (5 bases). This CDR3 has 15 residues. Germline loops: CDR1 LGHNA, CDR2 YNFKEQ. Deletions cut 0 bases from V and 2 bases from J, with 8 bases between.

This clone has a count of ten or more. The V call is TRBV30, the J call TRBJ1-1; no firm D call. Germline values: CDR1 GTSNPN, CDR2 SVGIG (reference sequence). CDR3 size: 12 residues. Trimming took off 3 bases at V and 2 bases at J, with 7 bases between the two ends. CDR3 sequence: CAWSMPNTEAFF. The CDR3 region has the DNA TGTGCCTGGAGCATGCCAAACACTGAAGCTTTCTTT.

Concerning this clone: Other nucleotide sequences in the sample specify the same CDR3. The CDR3 DNA follows: TGTGCCAGCAGCCCTGGGGTGGGGGCGAGCAATCAGCCCCAGCATTTT. Translating it yields CASSPGVGASNQPQHF. The rearrangement joins TRBV9 to TRBJ1-5; tentatively, D is TRBD1 (6 bases). Germline-derived CDR1 and CDR2 are SGDLS and YYNGEE. Between the trimmed V and J ends, which lost 4 bases and 1 base, there was a span of 15 bases. The CDR3 totals 16 residues.

The DNA for the CDR3 is TGTGCCAGCAGCCCAGGACTGACAATGGGCGAGCAGTACTTC. This encodes CASSPGLTMGEQYF. The V gene is TRBV7-8, the J gene TRBJ2-7, with TRBD2 as a possible D gene (5 bases). Germline CDR1 reads SGHVS; CDR2 reads FQNEAQ. This CDR3 has 14 residues. Trimming took off 5 bases at V and 6 bases at J, with 17 bases between the two ends.